This T cell receptor (beta chain) was observed in a study of T-cell memory formation after mild COVID-19. Findings and limits, study-wide: A second wave expanding day 15 to 37 was CD4+-biased; contracting clones were balanced.

Note on this clonotype: No antigen is known for it.

One entry per CDR3 protein, called by TCRdb with MiXCR from the 5' RACE reads. The table shows 450,000 to 700,000 distinct CDR3 sequences, with more than 15% occurring only once. Unmatched junction bases numbered 1, after V lost 0 bases and J lost 1 base. Germline V gives CDR1 SGHNT, CDR2 YYREEE (reference sequence). The CDR3 has 15 amino acids. The sequencing sample was made of PBMCs or a T cell subset sorted from them (not recorded which). The receptor was derived from an adult woman who had mild COVID-19 (a few samples of this study predate the infection). Cell type and time point are not known. The rearrangement joins TRBV5-4 to TRBJ2-3; 8 nucleotides agree with TRBD2. The CDR3, as DNA: TGTGCCAGCAGCTTGGGGCGGGAGGGCACAGATACGCAGTATTTT. Residues: CASSLGREGTDTQYF.